In this sample, the clone carrying this T cell receptor (beta chain) turned up a few times. The sample belongs to a study of cytomegalovirus exposure and HLA in healthy donors. PCR used 60 Vbeta primers and 13 Jbeta primers. Measured with immunoSEQ multiplex PCR; TCRdb has only the in-frame clones, and not every one. Here the sample spans roughly 160,000 clones, about 80% being singletons. V lost 0 bases and J 3 bases, leaving 11 bases between the germline ends. Germline V gene lookup returns CDR1 LGHNA and CDR2 YSLEER. The CDR3 extends over 15 amino acids. The V and J genes are TRBV4-3 and TRBJ1-2, with D unclear. The receptor was isolated from a man aged 18 to 29 in good health and CMV-seropositive. The material sequenced was PBMCs. The CDR3 here is CASSQDLPSYYGYTF. CDR3 DNA sequence: TGCGCCAGCAGCCAAGATCTCCCCTCTTACTATGGCTACACCTTC.